The 25 T cell receptor beta chains below come from one sample, sequenced in a study of T cell responses to AZD1222 COVID-19 vaccine. Here immunoSEQ multiplex PCR was the method, and the copy in TCRdb shows in-frame clones only, minus some. The top ten clones hold more than 3.5% of a sample with about 140,000 clones, roughly 92% of them seen once. Sequenced here: peripheral blood, sampled on day 0 of AZD1222 vaccination. Every receptor here comes from an adult in good health.

V and J are TRBV7-2 and TRBJ2-2; D remains unclear. The CDR3 extends over 18 amino acids. The germline V gene encodes CDR1 SGHTA and CDR2 FQGNSA. Trimming removed 0 bases from V and 0 bases from J, with 14 bases in between. CDR3 nucleotides: TGTGCCAGCAGCTTAGCGCTTCTCTCTGGTTCGAACACCGGGGAGCTGTTTTTT. Its translation is CASSLALLSGSNTGELFF. The full variable domain, completed using reference TRBV7-2 and TRBJ2-2, is GAGVSQSPSNKVTEKGKDVELRCDPISGHTALYWYRQSLGQGLEFLIYFQGNSAPDKSGLPSDRFSAERTGGSVSTLTIQRTQQEDSAVYLCASSLALLSGSNTGELFFGEGSRLTVL.

This clone was counted only a few times. CDR3 DNA sequence: TGTGCCAGCAGCTTAGCAGTTCCGGGGTCGAGGATCACAGATACGCAGTATTTT. It encodes CASSLAVPGSRITDTQYF. The chain uses TRBV7-2 and TRBJ2-3, with D tentatively TRBD2 (5 bases). The length of the CDR3 is 18 residues. Trimming removed 0 bases at V and 2 bases at J, with 18 bases between. Germline V lookup: CDR1 SGHTA, CDR2 FQGNSA.

V is TRBV4-3 and J is TRBJ1-1; D is perhaps TRBD1 (6 bases). This CDR3 has 15 residues. V lost 1 base, J lost 1 base, and 10 bases lay in between. Germline V lookup: CDR1 LGHNA, CDR2 YSLEER. CDR3 sequence reads: CASSQGPRGNTEAFF. CDR3 nucleotides: TGCGCCAGCAGCCAAGGCCCCAGGGGGAACACTGAAGCTTTCTTT.

The V gene is TRBV11-2, the J gene TRBJ2-1; D is unresolved. The V gene lost 4 bases and the J gene lost 15 bases, with 16 bases spanning the gap. CDR1 is SGHAT, CDR2 FQNNGV, per germline. This CDR3 spans 12 amino acids. CDR3 loop: CASSSGAAPRFF. CDR3 coding DNA: TGTGCCAGCAGCTCCGGAGCAGCGCCGAGGTTCTTC. The full variable domain, its missing parts supplied by reference TRBV11-2 and TRBJ2-1, is EAGVAQSPRYKIIEKRQSVAFWCNPISGHATLYWYQQILGQGPKLLIQFQNNGVVDDSQLPKDRFSAERLKGVDSTLKIQPAKLEDSAVYLCASSSGAAPRFFGPGTRLTVL.

The chain recombines TRBV7-2 with TRBJ1-1, with 12 bases fitting TRBD1. CDR1 is SGHTA and CDR2 is FQGNSA in the germline V gene. The V and J ends lost 3 bases and 4 bases, in that order; junction bases with no gene match: 6. CDR3 size: 16 residues. CDR3 bases: TGTGCCAGCAGCTTTGGGACAGGGGGCCGGATCACTGAAGCTTTCTTT. Protein product: CASSFGTGGRITEAFF. Supplemented by reference TRBV7-2 and TRBJ1-1, the full variable domain reads GAGVSQSPSNKVTEKGKDVELRCDPISGHTALYWYRQSLGQGLEFLIYFQGNSAPDKSGLPSDRFSAERTGGSVSTLTIQRTQQEDSAVYLCASSFGTGGRITEAFFGQGTRLTVV.

The chain couples TRBV5-1 to TRBJ2-5; 14 bases are shared with TRBD2. Germline V gene lookup returns CDR1 SGHRS and CDR2 YFSETQ. J lost 5 bases, V lost 3 bases, and 9 bases had no gene match. The CDR3 is 17 amino acids. The CDR3 sequence is CASSSGTSGRVEETQYF. The CDR3 DNA follows: TGCGCCAGCAGCTCGGGGACTAGCGGGAGAGTGGAGGAGACCCAGTACTTC. Drawing the rest from reference TRBV5-1 and TRBJ2-5, the complete variable domain is KAGVTQTPRYLIKTRGQQVTLSCSPISGHRSVSWYQQTPGQGLQFLFEYFSETQRNKGNFPGRFSGRQFSNSRSEMNVSTLELGDSALYLCASSSGTSGRVEETQYFGPGTRLLVL.

This chain uses TRBV19 with TRBJ2-1, with a weak D call TRBD2 (6 bases). The CDR3 consists of 12 residues. The germline V gene encodes CDR1 LNHDA and CDR2 SQIVND (reference sequence). V lost 8 bases to trimming and J lost 7 bases, with 12 bases between them. The CDR3 here is CASSRRENEQFF. DNA of the CDR3: TGTGCCAGTTCCCGACGGGAGAATGAGCAGTTCTTC.

The rearrangement links TRBV5-1 to TRBJ2-3, with 7 bases identical to TRBD2. The CDR3 has 14 residues. Trimming removed 4 bases from V and 3 bases from J; junction bases left unmatched: 5. In germline, CDR1 is SGHRS, CDR2 YFSETQ. The CDR3 DNA follows: TGCGCCAGCAGCAAGGGGACTATTACAGATACGCAGTATTTT. Its translation: CASSKGTITDTQYF.

V gene TRBV27 combines with J gene TRBJ2-1; TRBD2 matches at 11 bases. Germline CDR1 reads MNHEY; CDR2 reads SMNVEV (reference sequence). This CDR3 comprises 16 residues. Trimming took 5 bases from V and 7 from J; bases not matched to a gene: 10. The CDR3 spells CASSPSQLAGENEQFF. The CDR3 coding sequence is TGTGCCAGCAGTCCCTCCCAACTAGCGGGAGAGAATGAGCAGTTCTTC.

The chain links TRBV18 to TRBJ2-2, with unresolved D. The CDR3 is 13 residues long. The germline V gene encodes CDR1 KGHSH and CDR2 LQKENI. With 4 bases removed from V and 9 bases from J, the gap between germline ends came to 12 bases. CDR3 in DNA: TGTGCCAGCTCACTGGCTGACGGCAGGGAGCTGTTTTTT. Its protein product is CASSLADGRELFF.

The chain couples TRBV7-2 to TRBJ1-2; the D is unclear. Looked up from germline, CDR1 is SGHTA and CDR2 is FQGNSA. The V and J ends lost 2 bases and 7 bases respectively, with 17 bases between them. The CDR3 totals 15 residues. The CDR3 nucleotides are TGTGCCAGCAGCTTAAGCCCAGCTGCAACGGGTGGCTACACCTTC. It codes for CASSLSPAATGGYTF.

In its sample, this clone was seen once. J is TRBJ2-7 and V is TRBV4-1, with 10 bases matching TRBD1. V shed 5 bases, J shed 3 bases, and the junction held 7 bases outside the gene matches. From germline, CDR1 is MGHRA and CDR2 YSYEKL. The length of the CDR3 is 15 residues. CDR3 loop: CASSGTGALNYEQYF. The CDR3 bases are TGCGCCAGCAGCGGGACAGGGGCCCTTAACTACGAGCAGTACTTC.

The rearrangement links TRBV3-1 (or the pseudogene TRBV3-2) to TRBJ1-2, with TRBD1 matching over 10 bases. The CDR3 is 15 amino acids. V lost 4 bases, J lost 5 bases, and 7 bases stayed unmatched. From germline, CDR1 is LGHDT and CDR2 YNNKEL (reference sequence). The CDR3 loop reads CASSPTGTGEYGYTF. The DNA for the CDR3 is TGTGCCAGCAGCCCCACCGGGACAGGGGAGTATGGCTACACCTTC.

This clone came up a few times. This chain joins TRBV24-1 and TRBJ2-1; D is undetermined. V gave up 4 bases and J gave up 0 bases, with 18 bases separating them. From germline, CDR1 is KGHDR and CDR2 SFDVKD. There are 18 residues in the CDR3. CDR3 loop: CATSESPGRWDSYNEQFF. CDR3 coding DNA: TGTGCCACCAGTGAGTCCCCAGGCCGCTGGGACTCCTACAATGAGCAGTTCTTC.

This clone was counted a few times. The chain joins TRBV10-1 to TRBJ1-4; no clear D. Germline lookup yields CDR1 WNHNN and CDR2 SYGVQD (reference sequence). Trimming shortened V by 6 bases and J by 5 bases, and 10 bases separated the two germline ends. The CDR3 loop spans 13 amino acids. CDR3 amino acids: CASSAGWNEKLFF. The CDR3 bases are TGCGCCAGCAGCGCCGGGTGGAATGAAAAACTGTTTTTT.

V and J are TRBV5-4 and TRBJ2-7; D perhaps matches TRBD1 (6 bases). The CDR3 covers 15 residues. The germline CDR1 and CDR2 sequences are SGHNT and YYREEE (reference sequence). Trimming pared 5 bases from V and 5 bases from J, leaving 20 bases between. CDR3 DNA: TGTGCCAGCAGTCCCCGCCCCCAGGGGTCCCACGAGCAGTACTTC. This codes for CASSPRPQGSHEQYF.

V is TRBV7-3 and J is TRBJ1-1; 7 bases line up with TRBD1. V shed 5 bases, J shed 7 bases, and the junction held 4 bases outside the gene matches. Looked up from germline, CDR1 is SGHTA and CDR2 is FQGTGA. The CDR3 spans 12 residues. The CDR3, as DNA: TGTGCCAGCAGCATCAGACAGGGTGAAGCTTTCTTT. This codes for CASSIRQGEAFF.

The V call is TRBV2, the J call TRBJ1-2; TRBD1 agrees at 11 bases. The CDR3 sequence is 14 residues long. Losses at the gene ends were 5 bases for V and 3 bases for J; bases not matched to a gene: 2. Per germline, CDR1 SNHLY and CDR2 FYNNEI. The CDR3 loop reads CASSRDRGDYGYTF. The CDR3 DNA is TGTGCCAGCAGTCGGGACAGGGGGGACTATGGCTACACCTTC.

The chain joins TRBV6-6 to TRBJ2-1, with D tentatively TRBD1 (6 bases). The CDR3 spans 14 residues. The germline gives CDR1 MNHNY, CDR2 SVGAGI (reference sequence). Deletions cut 7 bases from V and 10 bases from J, with 20 bases between. The CDR3 DNA is TGTGCCAGCACTCACCCGGACTCCAGGGGCGAGCAGTTCTTC. This sequence encodes CASTHPDSRGEQFF.

The genes are TRBV15 and TRBJ2-7, with 8 bases matching TRBD1. V lost 0 bases and J lost 7; bases outside the gene matches: 8. CDR3 size: 15 residues. Germline values: CDR1 LNHNV, CDR2 YYDKDF (reference sequence). DNA of the CDR3: TGTGCCACCAGCAGAGATTTGCAGGGGGCCGGTGAGCAGTACTTC. It yields the protein CATSRDLQGAGEQYF.

The CDR3 region is CASSGTGNSPLHF. The CDR3 bases are TGTGCCAGCAGCGGCACGGGGAATTCACCCCTCCACTTT. The rearrangement links TRBV7-9 to TRBJ1-6, with unresolved D. Germline CDR1 is SEHNR and CDR2 is FQNEAQ (reference sequence). Trimming cost V 5 bases and J 7 bases, with 9 bases left between them. This CDR3 spans 13 amino acids.

The chain is built from TRBV20-1 and TRBJ2-2; possible D gene TRBD2, 5 bases. Germline CDR1 reads DFQATT; CDR2 reads SNEGSKA (reference sequence). The CDR3 has 15 amino acids. The V and J ends lost 3 bases and 6 bases respectively, with 17 bases between them. The CDR3 sequence: CSASASTVSSGELFF. The CDR3 bases are TGCAGTGCTAGTGCTAGCACGGTTTCCTCCGGGGAGCTGTTTTTT.

The chain recombines TRBV15 with TRBJ1-5; weak D call: TRBD1 (5 bases). This CDR3 spans 14 amino acids. Germline V gene sequence: CDR1 LNHNV, CDR2 YYDKDF (reference sequence). V gave up 1 base and J gave up 5 bases, with 9 bases separating them. The CDR3 DNA reads as TGTGCCACCAGCAGAGTAGGGACGGATCAGCCCCAGCATTTT. This gives the protein CATSRVGTDQPQHF.

The chain couples TRBV28 to TRBJ2-5, with D uncertain. Trimming cost V 3 bases and J 2 bases, with 7 bases left between them. Germline CDR1 reads MDHEN; CDR2 reads SYDVKM. The length of the CDR3 is 13 residues. The CDR3: CASSFGIQETQYF. The CDR3 nucleotides read TGTGCCAGCAGTTTTGGGATACAAGAGACCCAGTACTTC.

This CDR3 is CASARGRNYNEQFF. CDR3 DNA: TGTGCCAGTGCCCGGGGGAGAAACTACAATGAGCAGTTCTTC. The chain is built from TRBV6-5 and TRBJ2-1, with a weak D call TRBD2 (6 bases). The CDR3 covers 14 residues. Trimming took off 9 bases at V and 3 bases at J, with 15 bases between the two ends. The germline V gene has CDR1 MNHEY and CDR2 SVGAGI.